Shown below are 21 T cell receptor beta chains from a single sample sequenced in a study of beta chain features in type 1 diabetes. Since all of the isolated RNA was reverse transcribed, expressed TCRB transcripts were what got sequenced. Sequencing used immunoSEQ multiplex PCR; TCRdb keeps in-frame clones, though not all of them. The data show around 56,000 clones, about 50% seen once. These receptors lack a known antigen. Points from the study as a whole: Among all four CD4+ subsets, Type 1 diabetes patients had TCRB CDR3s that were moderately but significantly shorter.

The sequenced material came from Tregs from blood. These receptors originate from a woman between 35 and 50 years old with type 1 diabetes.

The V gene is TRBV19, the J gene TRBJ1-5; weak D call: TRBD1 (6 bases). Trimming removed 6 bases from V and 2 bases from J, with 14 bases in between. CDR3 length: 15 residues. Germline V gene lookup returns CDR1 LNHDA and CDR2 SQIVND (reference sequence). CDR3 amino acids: CASRMTGDRNQPQHF. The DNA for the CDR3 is TGTGCCAGTAGGATGACAGGCGATCGCAATCAGCCCCAGCATTTT.

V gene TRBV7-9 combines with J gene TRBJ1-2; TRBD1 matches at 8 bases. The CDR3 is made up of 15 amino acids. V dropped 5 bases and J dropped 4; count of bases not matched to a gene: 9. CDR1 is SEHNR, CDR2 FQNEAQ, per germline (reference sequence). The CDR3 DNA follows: TGTGCCAGCAGCGGAACAGGGGGTATAGGCTATGGCTACACCTTC. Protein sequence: CASSGTGGIGYGYTF.

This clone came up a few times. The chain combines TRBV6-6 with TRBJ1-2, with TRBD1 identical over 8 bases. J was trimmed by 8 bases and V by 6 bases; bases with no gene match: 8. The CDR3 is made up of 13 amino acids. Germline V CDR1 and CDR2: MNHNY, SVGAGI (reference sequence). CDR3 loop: CASSPQGARGYTF. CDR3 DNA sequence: TGTGCCAGCAGCCCCCAGGGGGCGCGAGGCTACACCTTC.

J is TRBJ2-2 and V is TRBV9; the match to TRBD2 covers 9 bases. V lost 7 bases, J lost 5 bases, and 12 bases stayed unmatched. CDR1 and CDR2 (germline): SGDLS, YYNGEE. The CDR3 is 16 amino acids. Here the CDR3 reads CASGPPGLAGTGELFF. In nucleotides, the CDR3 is TGTGCCAGCGGCCCCCCGGGACTAGCTGGGACCGGGGAGCTGTTTTTT. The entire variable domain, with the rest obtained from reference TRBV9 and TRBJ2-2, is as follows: DSGVTQTPKHLITATGQRVTLRCSPRSGDLSVYWYQQSLDQGLQFLIQYYNGEERAKGNILERFSAQQFPDLHSELNLSSLELGDSALYFCASGPPGLAGTGELFFGEGSRLTVL.

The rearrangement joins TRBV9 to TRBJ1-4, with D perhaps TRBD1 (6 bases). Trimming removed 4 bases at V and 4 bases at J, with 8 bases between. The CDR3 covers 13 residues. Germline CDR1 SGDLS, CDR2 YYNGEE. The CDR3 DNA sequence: TGTGCCAGCAGCCGGGACATTAATGAAAAACTGTTTTTT. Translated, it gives CASSRDINEKLFF.

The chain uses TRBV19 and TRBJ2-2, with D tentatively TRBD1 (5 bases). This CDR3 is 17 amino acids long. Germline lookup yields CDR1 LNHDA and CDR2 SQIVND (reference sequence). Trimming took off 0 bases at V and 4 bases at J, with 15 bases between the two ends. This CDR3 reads CASSIEPLRQSTGELFF. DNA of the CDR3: TGTGCCAGTAGTATAGAACCCCTTAGACAGAGCACCGGGGAGCTGTTTTTT.

CDR3 amino acids: CASSGRDSQPQHF. The DNA of the CDR3 is TGTGCCAGCAGTGGGAGAGATAGTCAGCCCCAGCATTTT. The chain carries TRBV6-1 and TRBJ1-5, with no clear D. The length of the CDR3 is 13 residues. The V end lost 4 bases, the J end lost 6 bases, and 10 bases lay between the germline ends. In germline, CDR1 is MNHNS, CDR2 SASEGT.

CDR3 residues: CASSLGTSGFTDTQYF. The CDR3 DNA reads as TGTGCCAGCAGCTTAGGGACTAGCGGCTTCACAGATACGCAGTATTTT. This chain uses TRBV7-2 with TRBJ2-3; 10 bases agree with TRBD2. Trimming removed 1 base from V and 2 bases from J; junction bases left unmatched: 3. The CDR3 extends over 16 amino acids. Germline CDR1 is SGHTA and CDR2 is FQGNSA.

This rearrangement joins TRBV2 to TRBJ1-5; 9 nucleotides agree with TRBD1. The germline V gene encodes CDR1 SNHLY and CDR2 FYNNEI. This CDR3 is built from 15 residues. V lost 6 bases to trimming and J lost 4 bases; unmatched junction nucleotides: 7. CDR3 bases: TGTGCCAGCAGACAGGGGGCGCAGGGGAATCAGCCCCAGCATTTT. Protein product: CASRQGAQGNQPQHF. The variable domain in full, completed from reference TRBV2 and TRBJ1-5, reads EPEVTQTPSHQVTQMGQEVILRCVPISNHLYFYWYRQILGQKVEFLVSFYNNEISEKSEIFDDQFSVERPDGSNFTLKIRSTKLEDSAMYFCASRQGAQGNQPQHFGDGTRLSIL.

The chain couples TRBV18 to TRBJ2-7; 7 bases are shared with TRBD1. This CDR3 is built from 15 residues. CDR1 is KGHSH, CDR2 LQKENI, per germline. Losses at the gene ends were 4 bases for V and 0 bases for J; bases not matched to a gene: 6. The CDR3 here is CASSLGTARSYEQYF. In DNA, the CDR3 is TGTGCCAGCTCACTTGGGACAGCCCGCTCCTACGAGCAGTACTTC.

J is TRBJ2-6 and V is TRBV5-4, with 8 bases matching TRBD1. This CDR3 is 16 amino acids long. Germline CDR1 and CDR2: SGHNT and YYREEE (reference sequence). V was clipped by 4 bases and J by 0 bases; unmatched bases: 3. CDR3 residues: CASSLGQGSGANVLTF. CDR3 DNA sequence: TGTGCCAGCAGCCTTGGACAGGGCTCTGGGGCCAACGTCCTGACTTTC.

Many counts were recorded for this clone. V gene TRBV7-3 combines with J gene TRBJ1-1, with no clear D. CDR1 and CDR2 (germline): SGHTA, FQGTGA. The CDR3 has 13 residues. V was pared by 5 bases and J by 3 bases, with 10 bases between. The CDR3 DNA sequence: TGTGCCAGCAGCCCTCGGTCGGACACTGAAGCTTTCTTT. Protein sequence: CASSPRSDTEAFF.

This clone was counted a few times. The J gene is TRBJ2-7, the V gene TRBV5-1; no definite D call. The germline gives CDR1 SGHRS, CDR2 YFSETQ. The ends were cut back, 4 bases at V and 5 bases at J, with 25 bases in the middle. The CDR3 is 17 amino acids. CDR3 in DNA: TGCGCCAGCAGCCCCTTAACCTACACCGAAGCTGCGGACGAGCAGTACTTC. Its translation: CASSPLTYTEAADEQYF.

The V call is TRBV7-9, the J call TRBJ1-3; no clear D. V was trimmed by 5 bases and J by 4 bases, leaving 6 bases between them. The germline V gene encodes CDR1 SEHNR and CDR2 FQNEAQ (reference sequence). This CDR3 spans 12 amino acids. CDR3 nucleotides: TGTGCCAGCAGCCTCCCCGGAAACACCATATATTTT. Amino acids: CASSLPGNTIYF.

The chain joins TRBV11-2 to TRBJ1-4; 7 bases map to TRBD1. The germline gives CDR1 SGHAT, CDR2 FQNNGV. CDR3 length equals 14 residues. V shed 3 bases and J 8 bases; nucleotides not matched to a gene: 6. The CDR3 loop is CASSLTGFGEKLFF. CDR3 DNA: TGTGCCAGCAGCTTGACAGGGTTTGGAGAAAAACTGTTTTTT.

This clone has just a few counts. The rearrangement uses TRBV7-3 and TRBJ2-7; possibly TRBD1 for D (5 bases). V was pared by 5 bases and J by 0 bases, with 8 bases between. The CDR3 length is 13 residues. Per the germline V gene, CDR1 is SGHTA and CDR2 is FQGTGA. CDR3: CASSRQSSYEQYF. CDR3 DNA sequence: TGTGCCAGCAGCCGACAGAGCTCCTACGAGCAGTACTTC.

The CDR3 DNA reads as TGTGCCACCATACGGGACAGGGCTGGCTACACCTTC. It is translated as CATIRDRAGYTF. The chain employs TRBV28 and TRBJ1-2; 9 nucleotides agree with TRBD1. Germline CDR1 MDHEN, CDR2 SYDVKM. CDR3 length: 12 residues. J was trimmed by 7 bases and V by 10 bases; bases with no gene match: 7.

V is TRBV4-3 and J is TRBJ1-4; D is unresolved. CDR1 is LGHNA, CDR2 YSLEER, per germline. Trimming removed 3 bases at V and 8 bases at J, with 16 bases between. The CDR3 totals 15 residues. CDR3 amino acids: CASSHFAQDREKLFF. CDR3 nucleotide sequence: TGCGCCAGCAGCCATTTCGCGCAGGATAGGGAAAAACTGTTTTTT.

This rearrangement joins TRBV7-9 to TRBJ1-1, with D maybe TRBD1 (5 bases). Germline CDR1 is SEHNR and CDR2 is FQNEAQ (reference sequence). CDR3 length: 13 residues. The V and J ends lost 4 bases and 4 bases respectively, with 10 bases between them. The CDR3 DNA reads TGTGCCAGCAGCTCTCAGGGCGGCACTGAAGCTTTCTTT. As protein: CASSSQGGTEAFF.

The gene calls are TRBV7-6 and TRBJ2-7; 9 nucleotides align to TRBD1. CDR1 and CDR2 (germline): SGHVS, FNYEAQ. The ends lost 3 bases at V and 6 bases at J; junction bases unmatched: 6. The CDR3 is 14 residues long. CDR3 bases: TGTGCCAGCAGCTTCGGGACAGGGTTTGTCGAGCAGTACTTC. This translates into CASSFGTGFVEQYF. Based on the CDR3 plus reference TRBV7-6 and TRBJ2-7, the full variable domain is GAGVSQSPRYKVTKRGQDVALRCDPISGHVSLYWYRQALGQGPEFLTYFNYEAQQDKSGLPNDRFSAERPEGSISTLTIQRTEQRDSAMYRCASSFGTGFVEQYFGPGTRLTVT.

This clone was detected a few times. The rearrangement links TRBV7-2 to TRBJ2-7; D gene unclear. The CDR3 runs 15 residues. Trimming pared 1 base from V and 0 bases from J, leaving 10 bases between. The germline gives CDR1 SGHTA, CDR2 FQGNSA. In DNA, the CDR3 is TGTGCCAGCAGCTTAGTGGCGTACAGCTCCTACGAGCAGTACTTC. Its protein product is CASSLVAYSSYEQYF.